This entry describes one TCR beta chain. The target antigen is unknown. The data were taken from a study of radiotherapy plus CTLA-4 blockade in lung cancer. As for the study in general: Disease control was achieved by 31% of patients, and objective responses by about 19%.

The data were produced by immunoSEQ multiplex PCR, yet TCRdb's version contains in-frame clones alone and is incomplete. This sample has about 80,000 clones, with roughly four fifths found just once. The V and J ends lost 5 bases and 7 bases respectively, with 17 bases between them. The CDR3 loop spans 14 amino acids. Germline-derived CDR1 and CDR2 are SGHTA and FQGNSA. Study-level points and caveats: TCR clones originating in tumors grew in number in blood after radiotherapy plus ipilimumab. Early blood T cell clone changes and increased post-radiation serum interferon-beta were reportedly the strongest response predictors.

This TCR was recovered from a human donor with non-small cell lung cancer who had stable disease on radiotherapy plus ipilimumab. The chain has TRBV7-2 and TRBJ1-2; D may be TRBD1 (6 bases). The specimen comprised peripheral blood, sampled from a patient treated with radiotherapy plus ipilimumab. The CDR3, as DNA: TGTGCCAGCAGCCGAGTGGGCAGGGGAGTTGGCTACACCTTC. The encoded protein is CASSRVGRGVGYTF.